Given below is one T cell receptor beta chain in context. Its antigen is not known. Some clones are missing from TCRdb's copy, which holds only in-frame ones; the method was immunoSEQ multiplex PCR. The sample holds 2 million to 2.5 million clones, 93% seen once. The data stem from a study of shared clonotypes between healthy human individuals. Study context: Each donor's CD4 naive and CD4 memory cells filled three plates apiece, CD8 naive two, and CD8 memory one. Findings of the study overall: The sampled material consisted only of blood, and tissue repertoires are likely to differ. Compared with memory subsets, naive subsets generally had larger estimated richness.

The germline V and J ends were trimmed by 3 bases and 9 bases, with 26 bases remaining between them. CDR1 is LNHNV, CDR2 YYDKDF, per germline (reference sequence). This CDR3 comprises 17 residues. Sequencing used naive CD4+ T cells from PBMCs. Sample subset: CD45RA+ positively selected. V is TRBV15 and J is TRBJ2-5; D may be TRBD2 (5 bases). The receptor was derived from a man between 18 and 29 years old in good health. Some clones in this sample may be carry-over from other donors' samples. CDR3 region: CATSSPRDIGLLGAQYF. The CDR3 DNA reads TGTGCCACCAGCAGCCCCCGGGATATCGGGCTATTGGGAGCCCAGTACTTC.